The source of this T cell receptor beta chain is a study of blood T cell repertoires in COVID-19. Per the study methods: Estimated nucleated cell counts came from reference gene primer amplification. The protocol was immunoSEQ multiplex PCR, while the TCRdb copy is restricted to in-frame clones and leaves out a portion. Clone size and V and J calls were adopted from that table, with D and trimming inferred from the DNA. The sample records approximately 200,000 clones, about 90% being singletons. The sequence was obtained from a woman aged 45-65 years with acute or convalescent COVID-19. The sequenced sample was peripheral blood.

In DNA form, the CDR3 reads TGTGCCAGTAGTATATCAGGGGGCGATTCACCCCTCCACTTT. Amino acids: CASSISGGDSPLHF. V is TRBV19 and J is TRBJ1-6; 8 bases are shared with TRBD1. This CDR3 spans 14 amino acids. Germline CDR1 LNHDA, CDR2 SQIVND (reference sequence). Trimming cost V 2 bases and J 8 bases; bases outside gene matches: 2.